The 25 T cell receptor beta chains below were found in one sample sequenced in a study of spatial heterogeneity in lung cancer. Study-wide results and limits: Expanded alpha and beta TCR counts within tumors tracked tumor mutation counts.

For these receptors, no antigen is known. TCRdb re-called the 5' RACE reads with MiXCR, one entry per CDR3 protein. The sample holds tens of thousands of distinct CDR3 sequences, 5% to 7% seen once. Regarding time point: sample taken at primary tumor resection. The specimen comprised lung tumor tissue, sampled at surgery. These receptors came from a male donor with early-stage non-small cell lung cancer.

At least ten counts were recorded for this clonotype. The J gene is TRBJ2-3, the V gene TRBV5-6; D gene uncertain. CDR1 is SGHDT and CDR2 is YYEEEE in the germline V gene. Trimming took 2 bases from V and 6 from J, leaving 4 bases between them. The CDR3 loop spans 11 amino acids. In DNA, the CDR3 is TGTGCCAGCAGCTTTGCTGATACGCAGTATTTT. This gives the protein CASSFADTQYF.

This chain links TRBV11-2 with TRBJ1-1; 7 nucleotides align to TRBD1. Looked up from germline, CDR1 is SGHAT and CDR2 is FQNNGV. The CDR3 runs to 11 residues. V was clipped by 6 bases and J by 11 bases; unmatched bases: 6. In DNA, the CDR3 is TGTGCCAGCAGTCAACAGGGGTGGGCTTTCTTT. Protein product: CASSQQGWAFF. Drawing the rest from reference TRBV11-2 and TRBJ1-1, the complete variable domain is EAGVAQSPRYKIIEKRQSVAFWCNPISGHATLYWYQQILGQGPKLLIQFQNNGVVDDSQLPKDRFSAERLKGVDSTLKIQPAKLEDSAVYLCASSQQGWAFFGQGTRLTVV.

This clonotype has ten or more counts. The chain uses TRBV11-3 and TRBJ2-3, with a possible D match to TRBD2 (5 bases). Germline V gives CDR1 SGHNT, CDR2 YENEEA. The CDR3 totals 12 residues. Trimming took 5 bases from V and 6 from J, leaving 9 bases between them. The CDR3 DNA sequence: TGTGCCAGCAGCAATAGCGCGGATACGCAGTATTTT. It encodes CASSNSADTQYF.

Regarding this clonotype: Just one base apart from a much larger clone, this may be a read error. V is TRBV12-3 or TRBV12-4 and J is TRBJ2-5, with 12 bases identical to TRBD1. The CDR3 is 16 amino acids. DNA for the CDR3: TGTGCCAGCAGTCACTCCCGGGACAGGGGGCGGGGGACCCAGCACTTC. Amino acid sequence: CASSHSRDRGRGTQHF.

J is TRBJ2-5 and V is TRBV20-1; possibly TRBD1 for D (6 bases). Germline V CDR1 and CDR2: DFQATT, SNEGSKA (reference sequence). The CDR3 consists of 13 residues. The V and J ends lost 0 bases and 4 bases respectively, with 9 bases between them. Here the CDR3 DNA reads TGCAGTGCTAGAGACAGGGGAAGAGAGACCCAGTACTTC. It specifies CSARDRGRETQYF.

This clonotype was seen repeatedly, ten times or more. The chain carries TRBV27 and TRBJ1-2; 11 positions agree with TRBD1. The CDR3 length is 15 residues. Germline V gene lookup returns CDR1 MNHEY and CDR2 SMNVEV (reference sequence). V shed 6 bases, J shed 5 bases, and the junction held 8 bases outside the gene matches. CDR3 DNA sequence: TGTGCCAGCAGATCAGGACAGGGGGCGGGGTATGGCTACACCTTC. The encoded protein is CASRSGQGAGYGYTF.

This clonotype occurred a few times. The chain couples TRBV6-6 to TRBJ2-5; 7 bases agree with TRBD1. Germline CDR1 MNHNY, CDR2 SVGAGI (reference sequence). The CDR3 extends over 13 amino acids. Trimming took 11 bases from V and 3 from J; bases not matched to a gene: 9. Here the CDR3 DNA reads TGTGCCTTAGGAGACAGGGTAAAAGAGACCCAGTACTTC. This translates into CALGDRVKETQYF.

CDR3 in DNA: TGCGCCAGCAGTATGAACACTGAAGCTTTCTTT. It yields the protein CASSMNTEAFF. The genes are TRBV4-1 and TRBJ1-1; D is unresolved. Trimming removed 6 bases at V and 0 bases at J, with 2 bases between. The CDR3 consists of 11 residues. Germline V lookup: CDR1 MGHRA, CDR2 YSYEKL.

This clonotype appeared many times. V gene TRBV27 combines with J gene TRBJ2-3; possible D gene TRBD2, 5 bases. Per the germline V gene, CDR1 is MNHEY and CDR2 is SMNVEV (reference sequence). Trimming pared 2 bases from V and 3 bases from J, leaving 9 bases between. This CDR3 is built from 14 residues. The DNA of the CDR3 is TGTGCCAGCAGTTTACGAGGACTGACAGATACGCAGTATTTT. It encodes CASSLRGLTDTQYF.

This clonotype was counted between two and nine times. The J gene is TRBJ2-2, the V gene TRBV25-1; 8 nucleotides align to TRBD1. The germline CDR1 and CDR2 sequences are MGHDK and SYGVNS. V trimming: 10 bases; J trimming: 4 bases; junction bases outside the gene matches: 11. This CDR3 spans 15 amino acids. The CDR3 sequence: CATKPDRGLTGELFF. In DNA, the CDR3 is TGTGCCACCAAACCCGACAGGGGACTCACCGGGGAGCTGTTTTTT.

There are a few counts of this clonotype. The chain combines TRBV28 with TRBJ2-3, with D possibly matching TRBD2 (6 bases). The V gene lost 9 bases and the J gene lost 1 base, with 14 bases spanning the gap. This CDR3 region has 14 residues. Germline-derived CDR1 and CDR2 are MDHEN and SYDVKM. Here the CDR3 reads CASRLVYRTDTQYF. CDR3 DNA sequence: TGTGCCAGTCGACTAGTTTACCGCACAGATACGCAGTATTTT.

This clonotype was observed at least ten times. The chain is built from TRBV10-3 and TRBJ2-7; D is uncertain. Per the germline V gene, CDR1 is ENHRY and CDR2 is SYGVKD. V shed 2 bases and J shed 3 bases, with 5 bases lying between them. The CDR3 has 12 residues. CDR3 DNA: TGTGCCATCAGTGAGGGGGACTACGAGCAGTACTTC. Its protein product is CAISEGDYEQYF.

V is TRBV28 and J is TRBJ2-3, with 7 bases identical to TRBD1. With 4 bases clipped from V and 1 base from J, the junction kept 5 bases outside the gene matches. Germline lookup yields CDR1 MDHEN and CDR2 SYDVKM. This CDR3 is built from 15 residues. The CDR3 DNA is TGTGCCAGCAGTTCGACAGGGCTGGGCACAGATACGCAGTATTTT. As protein: CASSSTGLGTDTQYF.

This clonotype was observed many times. J is TRBJ1-3 and V is TRBV6-5, with a tentative D call TRBD1 (5 bases). CDR3 size: 15 residues. V was shortened by 6 bases and J by 0 bases, with 12 bases between the two germline ends. Germline CDR1 MNHEY, CDR2 SVGAGI. The CDR3 spells CASRAITGSGNTIYF. The CDR3 DNA sequence: TGTGCCAGCAGGGCGATTACAGGCTCTGGAAACACCATATATTTT.

The rearrangement uses TRBV20-1 and TRBJ2-5; either TRBD1 or TRBD2 may fit D (5 bases each). The CDR3 loop spans 13 amino acids. In germline, CDR1 is DFQATT, CDR2 SNEGSKA (reference sequence). V was pared by 0 bases and J by 1 base, with 6 bases between. The CDR3 DNA follows: TGCAGTGCTAGAGATGGGGGCCAAGAGACCCAGTACTTC. Residues: CSARDGGQETQYF.

Ten or more counts support this clonotype. J is TRBJ2-7 and V is TRBV6-5; the D is unclear. CDR1 is MNHEY and CDR2 is SVGAGI in the germline V gene. With 3 bases removed from V and 5 bases from J, the gap between germline ends came to 11 bases. CDR3 length: 13 amino acids. CDR3 nucleotide sequence: TGTGCCAGCAGTTATGAGGTATCCAACGAGCAGTACTTC. This sequence encodes CASSYEVSNEQYF.

This clonotype was counted at least ten times. The chain is built from TRBV7-8 and TRBJ2-2; D remains ambiguous. Per germline, CDR1 SGHVS and CDR2 FQNEAQ. This CDR3 has 15 amino acids. Trimming took off 2 bases at V and 0 bases at J, with 7 bases between the two ends. In DNA, the CDR3 is TGTGCCAGCAGCTTACTTATCGCGAACACCGGGGAGCTGTTTTTT. Protein: CASSLLIANTGELFF.

On this clonotype itself: A read error may be the cause here, since a much bigger clone is one base away. The genes are TRBV4-2 and TRBJ1-1; TRBD1 is a possible D gene (5 bases). CDR1 LGHNA and CDR2 YNFKEQ come from the germline V gene. The CDR3 loop spans 14 amino acids. The CDR3 DNA sequence: TGTACCAGCAGCCAACGGGACGGAAACACTGAAGCTTTCTTT. This translates into CTSSQRDGNTEAFF.

This clonotype showed up many times. The gene calls are TRBV24-1 and TRBJ1-5; unclear D gene. The CDR3 covers 15 residues. V was trimmed by 5 bases and J by 4 bases, leaving 14 bases between them. CDR1 and CDR2 from the germline V gene are KGHDR and SFDVKD. For the CDR3, the DNA is TGTGCCACCAGTGCGGCGAGCACTCGGAATCAGCCCCAGCATTTT. This sequence encodes CATSAASTRNQPQHF.

The chain joins TRBV28 to TRBJ2-1, with 10 positions matching TRBD2. The CDR3 is made up of 16 amino acids. J was trimmed by 2 bases and V by 5 bases; bases with no gene match: 6. From germline, CDR1 is MDHEN and CDR2 SYDVKM. CDR3 protein: CASSTTLAGAYNEQFF. The CDR3 DNA reads as TGTGCCAGCAGTACAACCCTAGCGGGGGCCTACAATGAGCAGTTCTTC.

This clonotype was seen more than once but under ten times. The DNA for the CDR3 is TGTGCCAGCAGCCCCTGGGGTGGAACTAATGAAAAACTGTTTTTT. Protein product: CASSPWGGTNEKLFF. The chain uses TRBV4-2 and TRBJ1-4; D is undetermined. The CDR3 extends over 15 amino acids. Germline CDR1 is LGHNA and CDR2 is YNFKEQ. Trimming cost V 4 bases and J 1 base, with 10 bases left between them.

This clonotype was counted at least ten times. The rearrangement links TRBV28 to TRBJ2-7; D ambiguous. Between the trimmed V and J ends, which lost 3 bases and 6 bases, there was a span of 9 bases. The length of the CDR3 is 12 residues. The germline CDR1 and CDR2 sequences are MDHEN and SYDVKM. The DNA of the CDR3 is TGTGCCAGCAGTTTTCTCGCCGGCGAGCAGTACTTC. Amino acid sequence: CASSFLAGEQYF.

This clonotype has only a few counts. The genes are TRBV18 and TRBJ2-5, with 7 bases that match TRBD2. The CDR3 is 15 amino acids. Germline assignment: CDR1 KGHSH and CDR2 LQKENI. Unmatched junction bases numbered 6, after V lost 3 bases and J lost 2 bases. The CDR3, as DNA: TGTGCCAGCTCACCGGGTAGCGGGCCACAAGAGACCCAGTACTTC. This translates into CASSPGSGPQETQYF.

This clonotype was found many times. The chain recombines TRBV28 with TRBJ2-7; 7 bases are shared with TRBD1. Trimming cost V 2 bases and J 0 bases; bases outside gene matches: 7. The CDR3 covers 16 residues. CDR1 is MDHEN and CDR2 is SYDVKM in the germline V gene. This CDR3 reads CASSLRPGDSSYEQYF. The DNA of the CDR3 is TGTGCCAGCAGTTTACGCCCCGGGGACAGCTCCTACGAGCAGTACTTC.

This clonotype was counted ten times or more. This chain links TRBV7-2 with TRBJ1-2; 7 nucleotides match TRBD1. Germline V lookup: CDR1 SGHTA, CDR2 FQGNSA. The CDR3 has 14 residues. Unmatched junction bases numbered 0, after V lost 0 bases and J lost 2 bases. CDR3 region: CASSLAGGNYGYTF. The CDR3 bases are TGTGCCAGCAGCTTAGCAGGGGGCAACTATGGCTACACCTTC.